The sequence of this T cell receptor beta chain was determined in a study of blood T cell repertoires in COVID-19. Study summary: From T cells, B-cell-depleted T cells, or PBMCs came the material, which was cDNA or gDNA.

The table came from immunoSEQ multiplex PCR; TCRdb's copy has only in-frame clones and leaves some out. The sample consists of under 200,000 clones, about four fifths of them appearing once. Germline assignment: CDR1 LNHDA and CDR2 SQIVND (reference sequence). The CDR3 sequence is 13 residues long. J lost 4 bases, V lost 5 bases, and 4 bases had no gene match. This TCR was recovered from an elderly woman with acute or convalescent COVID-19. The V and J genes are TRBV19 and TRBJ1-1; TRBD1 matches 7 bases. The sample comprised peripheral blood. CDR3 nucleotide sequence: TGTGCCAGTAGTTACAGGGGTGGCACTGAAGCTTTCTTT. Translating it yields CASSYRGGTEAFF.